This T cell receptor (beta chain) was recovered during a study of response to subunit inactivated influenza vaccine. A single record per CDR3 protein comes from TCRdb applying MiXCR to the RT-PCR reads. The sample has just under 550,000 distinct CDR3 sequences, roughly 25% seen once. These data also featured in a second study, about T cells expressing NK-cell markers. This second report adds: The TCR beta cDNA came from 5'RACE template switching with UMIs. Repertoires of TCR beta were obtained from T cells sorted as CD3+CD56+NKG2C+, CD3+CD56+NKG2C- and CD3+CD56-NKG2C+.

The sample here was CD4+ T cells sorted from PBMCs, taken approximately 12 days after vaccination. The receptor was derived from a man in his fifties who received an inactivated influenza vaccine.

The DNA for the CDR3 is TGTGCCAGCACCCGGCCGGGGAACCCCCACGAGCAGTACTTC. As protein: CASTRPGNPHEQYF. The chain uses TRBV7-2 and TRBJ2-7, with D perhaps matching TRBD2 (5 bases). This CDR3 comprises 14 residues. Germline values: CDR1 SGHTA, CDR2 FQGNSA. The ends were cut back, 7 bases at V and 5 bases at J, with 18 bases in the middle.